This is a list of T cell receptor beta chains from one sample in a study of shared clonotypes between healthy human individuals. Here immunoSEQ multiplex PCR was the method, and the copy in TCRdb shows in-frame clones only, minus some. The profile shows 950,000 to 1,200,000 clones, approximately 80% of them singletons. Sequencing was done on a sample of memory CD4+ T cells from PBMCs. The origin of the receptors is a man aged 18 to 29 in good health. Some clones in this sample may be carry-over from other donors' samples. Both conserved end residues are part of each CDR3. Fields, in order: D gene, J gene, clone size, V gene, CDR3 protein, CDR3 DNA. The D gene is left open where the match is weak. Only part of the rows carry a size: once, few, many, or a class if the clone is expanded.

d_gene: NA; j_gene: TRBJ2-2; abundance: NA; v_gene: TRBV27; CDR3aa: CASSLRQANTGELFF; CDR3nt: TGTGCCAGCAGTTTGCGCCAGGCCAACACCGGGGAGCTGTTTTTT
d_gene: TRBD2; j_gene: TRBJ2-3; abundance: NA; v_gene: TRBV4-1; CDR3aa: CASSPQGTSGRNTDTQYF; CDR3nt: TGCGCCAGCAGCCCTCAGGGGACTAGCGGGAGGAACACAGATACGCAGTATTTT
d_gene: TRBD2; j_gene: TRBJ2-5; abundance: once; v_gene: TRBV4-3; CDR3aa: CASSRGTSGRDQYF; CDR3nt: TGCGCCAGCAGCCGAGGGACTAGCGGGCGGGACCAGTACTTC
d_gene: NA; j_gene: TRBJ2-5; abundance: NA; v_gene: TRBV9; CDR3aa: CASSVYSQETQYF; CDR3nt: TGTGCCAGCAGCGTATACAGTCAAGAGACCCAGTACTTC
d_gene: TRBD1; j_gene: TRBJ2-3; abundance: NA; v_gene: TRBV7-3; CDR3aa: CASSLGPQGEQYF; CDR3nt: TGTGCCAGCAGCTTAGGGCCCCAGGGGGAGCAGTATTTT
d_gene: NA; j_gene: TRBJ1-2; abundance: NA; v_gene: TRBV7-2; CDR3aa: CASSSAWGYTF; CDR3nt: TGTGCCAGCAGCTCCGCATGGGGCTACACCTTC
d_gene: TRBD2; j_gene: TRBJ2-7; abundance: NA; v_gene: TRBV28; CDR3aa: CASTLGGGGRGPAEQYF; CDR3nt: TGTGCCAGCACCTTGGGGGGTGGCGGGAGGGGACCCGCCGAGCAGTACTTC
d_gene: NA; j_gene: TRBJ2-1; abundance: NA; v_gene: TRBV25-1; CDR3aa: CASSEVRGKYNEQFF; CDR3nt: TGTGCCAGCAGTGAAGTGCGCGGGAAGTACAATGAGCAGTTCTTC
d_gene: NA; j_gene: TRBJ1-1; abundance: few; v_gene: TRBV5-5; CDR3aa: CASSPKYRDTEAFF; CDR3nt: TGTGCCAGCAGCCCCAAATACCGGGACACTGAAGCTTTCTTT
d_gene: TRBD2; j_gene: TRBJ2-2; abundance: NA; v_gene: TRBV7-9; CDR3aa: CASTVGLAGASGELFF; CDR3nt: TGTGCCAGCACCGTCGGGTTAGCGGGAGCTTCCGGGGAGCTGTTTTTT
d_gene: NA; j_gene: TRBJ2-7; abundance: once; v_gene: TRBV2; CDR3aa: CASCHVRDHSYEQYF; CDR3nt: TGTGCCAGCTGCCACGTTCGGGACCACTCCTACGAGCAGTACTTC
d_gene: TRBD1; j_gene: TRBJ2-3; abundance: NA; v_gene: TRBV28; CDR3aa: CASRDRATDTQYF; CDR3nt: TGTGCCAGTCGGGACAGAGCCACAGATACGCAGTATTTT
d_gene: TRBD1; j_gene: TRBJ2-7; abundance: NA; v_gene: TRBV7-6; CDR3aa: CASSPQTGLSSYEQYF; CDR3nt: TGTGCCAGCAGCCCGCAGACAGGGTTGAGCTCCTACGAGCAGTACTTC
d_gene: NA; j_gene: TRBJ1-1; abundance: NA; v_gene: TRBV7-2; CDR3aa: CASSLVVRAGEAFF; CDR3nt: TGTGCCAGCAGCTTAGTGGTCAGGGCGGGTGAAGCTTTCTTT
d_gene: TRBD1; j_gene: TRBJ2-7; abundance: NA; v_gene: TRBV6-6; CDR3aa: CASSYVGQGAEQYF; CDR3nt: TGTGCCAGCAGTTATGTGGGACAGGGAGCCGAGCAGTACTTC
d_gene: NA; j_gene: TRBJ1-2; abundance: once; v_gene: TRBV25-1; CDR3aa: CASSREYYGYTF; CDR3nt: TGTGCCAGCAGCCGGGAGTACTATGGCTACACCTTC
d_gene: TRBD1; j_gene: TRBJ1-4; abundance: few; v_gene: TRBV27; CDR3aa: CASSRTGQLNEKLFF; CDR3nt: TGTGCCAGCAGCAGGACGGGACAGCTTAATGAAAAACTGTTTTTT
d_gene: NA; j_gene: TRBJ2-7; abundance: few; v_gene: TRBV28; CDR3aa: CASSSGGPYEQYF; CDR3nt: TGTGCCAGCTCCTCTGGCGGTCCCTACGAGCAGTACTTC
d_gene: TRBD1; j_gene: TRBJ2-7; abundance: many; v_gene: TRBV7-9; CDR3aa: CASTRDRQGAKKYF; CDR3nt: TGTGCCAGCACCCGGGACCGCCAGGGGGCAAAGAAGTACTTC
d_gene: NA; j_gene: TRBJ2-1; abundance: many; v_gene: TRBV28; CDR3aa: CASSPGRSRNNEQFF; CDR3nt: TGTGCCAGCAGTCCAGGAAGGTCTAGAAACAATGAGCAGTTCTTC
d_gene: TRBD2; j_gene: TRBJ2-2; abundance: NA; v_gene: TRBV5-1; CDR3aa: CASSGLAGPNTGELFF; CDR3nt: TGCGCCAGCAGTGGCCTAGCGGGACCGAACACCGGGGAGCTGTTTTTT
d_gene: NA; j_gene: TRBJ2-5; abundance: NA; v_gene: TRBV7-2; CDR3aa: CASSFLGDGSPQLSTQYF; CDR3nt: TGTGCCAGCAGCTTTTTAGGGGACGGGAGCCCCCAGTTATCGACCCAGTACTTC
d_gene: NA; j_gene: TRBJ1-3; abundance: NA; v_gene: TRBV5-1; CDR3aa: CASSLGENRLGNTIYF; CDR3nt: TGCGCCAGCAGCTTGGGGGAGAACAGGCTCGGAAACACCATATATTTT
d_gene: NA; j_gene: TRBJ1-1; abundance: NA; v_gene: TRBV5-1; CDR3aa: CASSLGRGNTEAFF; CDR3nt: TGCGCCAGCAGCTTAGGCCGGGGGAACACTGAAGCTTTCTTT
d_gene: TRBD1; j_gene: TRBJ2-2; abundance: once; v_gene: TRBV2; CDR3aa: CASMDREYTGELFF; CDR3nt: TGTGCCAGCATGGACAGGGAATACACCGGGGAGCTGTTTTTT
d_gene: NA; j_gene: TRBJ2-5; abundance: NA; v_gene: TRBV15; CDR3aa: CATSRAVVGGSETQYF; CDR3nt: TGTGCCACCAGCAGAGCGGTAGTAGGGGGGTCAGAGACCCAGTACTTC
d_gene: TRBD2; j_gene: TRBJ2-1; abundance: NA; v_gene: TRBV2; CDR3aa: CATSRLAGAGEQFF; CDR3nt: TGTGCCACCTCGAGACTAGCGGGGGCGGGTGAGCAGTTCTTC
d_gene: NA; j_gene: TRBJ2-3; abundance: NA; v_gene: TRBV5-1; CDR3aa: CASSFIPSNTDTQYF; CDR3nt: TGCGCCAGCAGCTTTATCCCATCAAACACAGATACGCAGTATTTT
d_gene: NA; j_gene: TRBJ1-5; abundance: NA; v_gene: TRBV7-9; CDR3aa: CASSLRPQFPLTSPQHF; CDR3nt: TGTGCCAGCAGCTTAAGGCCACAGTTCCCCCTTACATCGCCCCAGCATTTT
d_gene: NA; j_gene: TRBJ1-1; abundance: NA; v_gene: TRBV4-1; CDR3aa: CASSQRTARDTEAFF; CDR3nt: TGCGCCAGCAGCCAGCGCACAGCCCGGGACACTGAAGCTTTCTTT
d_gene: TRBD2; j_gene: TRBJ2-3; abundance: NA; v_gene: TRBV28; CDR3aa: CASSLGLAGVTPDTQYF; CDR3nt: TGTGCCAGCAGTTTAGGTCTAGCGGGAGTTACCCCAGATACGCAGTATTTT
d_gene: TRBD2; j_gene: TRBJ2-2; abundance: NA; v_gene: TRBV10-1; CDR3aa: CASSESGLAGDTGELFF; CDR3nt: TGCGCCAGCAGTGAGTCGGGACTAGCGGGTGACACCGGGGAGCTGTTTTTT
d_gene: NA; j_gene: TRBJ1-2; abundance: NA; v_gene: TRBV6-6; CDR3aa: CASSLNREMGYGYTF; CDR3nt: TGTGCCAGCAGTTTAAATAGGGAGATGGGCTATGGCTACACCTTC
d_gene: NA; j_gene: TRBJ1-6; abundance: few; v_gene: TRBV4-1; CDR3aa: CASSPWTAPNSPLHF; CDR3nt: TGCGCCAGCAGCCCATGGACAGCACCAAATTCACCCCTCCACTTT
d_gene: TRBD2; j_gene: TRBJ2-5; abundance: few; v_gene: TRBV28; CDR3aa: CASSPTGTSGSLQETQYF; CDR3nt: TGTGCCAGCAGTCCGACCGGGACTAGCGGGAGCCTCCAAGAGACCCAGTACTTC
d_gene: NA; j_gene: TRBJ1-5; abundance: NA; v_gene: TRBV28; CDR3aa: CASSLVFGGYQPQHF; CDR3nt: TGTGCCAGCAGTTTAGTATTCGGGGGATATCAGCCCCAGCATTTT
d_gene: NA; j_gene: TRBJ2-7; abundance: NA; v_gene: TRBV7-8; CDR3aa: CASSLYYEQYF; CDR3nt: TGTGCCAGCAGCCTTTATTACGAGCAGTACTTC
d_gene: TRBD2; j_gene: TRBJ2-7; abundance: NA; v_gene: TRBV9; CDR3aa: CASSSSGRSRYGQYF; CDR3nt: TGTGCCAGCAGCTCCAGCGGGAGATCAAGATACGGGCAGTACTTC
d_gene: NA; j_gene: TRBJ1-3; abundance: few; v_gene: TRBV9; CDR3aa: CASSAPTWAGNFGNTIYF; CDR3nt: TGTGCCAGCAGCGCCCCAACTTGGGCAGGGAACTTTGGAAACACCATATATTTT
d_gene: NA; j_gene: TRBJ1-1; abundance: NA; v_gene: TRBV28; CDR3aa: CASYTMNTEAFF; CDR3nt: TGTGCCAGCTATACAATGAACACTGAAGCTTTCTTT
d_gene: TRBD2; j_gene: TRBJ2-3; abundance: NA; v_gene: TRBV30; CDR3aa: CAWSRIAGSSTDTQYF; CDR3nt: TGTGCCTGGAGTCGTATAGCGGGGTCTAGCACAGATACGCAGTATTTT
d_gene: NA; j_gene: TRBJ1-2; abundance: few; v_gene: TRBV28; CDR3aa: CASSFGGIYGYTF; CDR3nt: TGTGCCAGCAGTTTTGGGGGGATCTATGGCTACACCTTC
d_gene: TRBD1; j_gene: TRBJ1-3; abundance: once; v_gene: TRBV27; CDR3aa: CASSLSHRGYTIYF; CDR3nt: TGTGCCAGCAGTTTATCGCACAGGGGGTACACCATATATTTT
d_gene: NA; j_gene: TRBJ2-3; abundance: once; v_gene: TRBV5-1; CDR3aa: CASSRWGGAQGDTQYF; CDR3nt: TGCGCCAGCAGCCGTTGGGGGGGGGCGCAAGGAGATACGCAGTATTTT
d_gene: TRBD2; j_gene: TRBJ2-1; abundance: NA; v_gene: TRBV10-1; CDR3aa: CASSPAGATYNEQFF; CDR3nt: TGCGCCAGCAGTCCAGCGGGAGCCACCTACAATGAGCAGTTCTTC
d_gene: NA; j_gene: TRBJ2-7; abundance: NA; v_gene: TRBV28; CDR3aa: CASRKTPASGPHEQYF; CDR3nt: TGTGCCAGCAGAAAAACCCCCGCTTCCGGGCCTCACGAGCAGTACTTC
d_gene: NA; j_gene: TRBJ1-1; abundance: NA; v_gene: TRBV28; CDR3aa: CAILGDSPSEAFF; CDR3nt: TGTGCCATCCTGGGGGACTCACCCAGTGAAGCTTTCTTT
d_gene: NA; j_gene: TRBJ2-7; abundance: NA; v_gene: TRBV28; CDR3aa: CASSSTYEQYF; CDR3nt: TGTGCCAGCAGTAGTACCTACGAGCAGTACTTC
d_gene: NA; j_gene: TRBJ1-1; abundance: few; v_gene: TRBV5-6; CDR3aa: CASSLRGSLSEAFF; CDR3nt: TGTGCCAGCAGCTTGCGAGGGTCCCTAAGTGAAGCTTTCTTT
d_gene: NA; j_gene: TRBJ2-1; abundance: NA; v_gene: TRBV11-1; CDR3aa: CASSLSSGPQMGNEQFF; CDR3nt: TGTGCCAGCAGCTTGTCGAGCGGACCTCAAATGGGAAATGAGCAGTTCTTC
d_gene: NA; j_gene: TRBJ1-5; abundance: NA; v_gene: TRBV28; CDR3aa: CASSSIRAGLGSNQPQHF; CDR3nt: TGTGCCAGCAGTTCCATTAGGGCAGGGTTAGGGTCCAATCAGCCCCAGCATTTT
d_gene: TRBD2; j_gene: TRBJ2-7; abundance: NA; v_gene: TRBV25-1; CDR3aa: CASSELGGVNSYEQYF; CDR3nt: TGTGCCAGCAGTGAATTGGGGGGGGTCAACTCCTACGAGCAGTACTTC
d_gene: NA; j_gene: TRBJ1-3; abundance: NA; v_gene: TRBV18; CDR3aa: CASSRTEGSGNTIYF; CDR3nt: TGTGCCAGCTCACGAACAGAGGGCTCTGGAAACACCATATATTTT
d_gene: TRBD2; j_gene: TRBJ2-5; abundance: few; v_gene: TRBV12-5; CDR3aa: CASGHGIAGPLETQYF; CDR3nt: TGTGCTAGTGGTCATGGGATAGCGGGACCACTGGAGACCCAGTACTTC
d_gene: TRBD2; j_gene: TRBJ2-1; abundance: NA; v_gene: TRBV4-1; CDR3aa: CASSQGGIAGVQFF; CDR3nt: TGCGCCAGCAGCCAAGGGGGGATAGCGGGAGTGCAGTTCTTC
d_gene: TRBD2; j_gene: TRBJ2-7; abundance: NA; v_gene: TRBV27; CDR3aa: CASSGWTSGRDSYEQYF; CDR3nt: TGTGCCAGCAGTGGGTGGACTAGCGGGAGGGACTCCTACGAGCAGTACTTC